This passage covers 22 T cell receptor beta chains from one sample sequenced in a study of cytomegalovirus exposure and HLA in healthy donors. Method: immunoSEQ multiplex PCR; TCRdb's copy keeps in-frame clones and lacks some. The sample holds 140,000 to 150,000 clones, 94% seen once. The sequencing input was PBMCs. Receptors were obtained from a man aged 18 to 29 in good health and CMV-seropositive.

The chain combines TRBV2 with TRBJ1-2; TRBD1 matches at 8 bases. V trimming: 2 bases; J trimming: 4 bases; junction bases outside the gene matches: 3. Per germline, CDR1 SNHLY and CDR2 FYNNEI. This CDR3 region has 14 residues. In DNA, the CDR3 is TGTGCCAGCAGTGAATTGACAGGGGCCTATGGCTACACCTTC. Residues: CASSELTGAYGYTF.

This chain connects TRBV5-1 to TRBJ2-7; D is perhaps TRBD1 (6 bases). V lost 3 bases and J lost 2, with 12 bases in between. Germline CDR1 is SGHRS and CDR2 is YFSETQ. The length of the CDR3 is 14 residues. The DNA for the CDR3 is TGCGCCAGCAGCTCGACAGGTCAAACCTACGAGCAGTACTTC. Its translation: CASSSTGQTYEQYF.

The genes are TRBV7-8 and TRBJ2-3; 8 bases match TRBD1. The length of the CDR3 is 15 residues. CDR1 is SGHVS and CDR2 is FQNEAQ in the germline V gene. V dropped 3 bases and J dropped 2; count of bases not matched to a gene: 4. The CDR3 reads CASSFRGRYTDTQYF. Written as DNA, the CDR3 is TGTGCCAGCAGCTTCAGGGGGCGGTACACAGATACGCAGTATTTT. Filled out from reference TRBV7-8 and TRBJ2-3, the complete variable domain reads GAGVSQSPRYKVAKRGQDVALRCDPISGHVSLFWYQQALGQGPEFLTYFQNEAQLDKSGLPSDRFFAERPEGSVSTLKIQRTQQEDSAVYLCASSFRGRYTDTQYFGPGTRLTVL.

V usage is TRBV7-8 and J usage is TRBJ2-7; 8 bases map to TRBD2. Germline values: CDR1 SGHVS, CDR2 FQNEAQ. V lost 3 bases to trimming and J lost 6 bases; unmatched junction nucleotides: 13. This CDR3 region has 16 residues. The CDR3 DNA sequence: TGTGCCAGCAGCTTCTCGGGGGGGGCGGGAGCCGGCGAGCAGTACTTC. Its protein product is CASSFSGGAGAGEQYF.

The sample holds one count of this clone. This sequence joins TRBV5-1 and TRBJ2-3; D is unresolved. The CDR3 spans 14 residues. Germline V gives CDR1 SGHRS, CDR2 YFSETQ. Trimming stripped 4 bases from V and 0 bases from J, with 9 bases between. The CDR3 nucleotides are TGCGCCAGCAGCCCTAGGATCAGCACAGATACGCAGTATTTT. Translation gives CASSPRISTDTQYF.

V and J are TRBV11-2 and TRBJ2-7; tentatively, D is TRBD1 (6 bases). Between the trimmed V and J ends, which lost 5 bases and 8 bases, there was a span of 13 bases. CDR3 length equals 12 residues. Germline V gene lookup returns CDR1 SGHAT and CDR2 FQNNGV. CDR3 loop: CASSGPTGQQYF. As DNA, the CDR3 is TGTGCCAGCAGCGGTCCAACAGGGCAGCAGTACTTC.

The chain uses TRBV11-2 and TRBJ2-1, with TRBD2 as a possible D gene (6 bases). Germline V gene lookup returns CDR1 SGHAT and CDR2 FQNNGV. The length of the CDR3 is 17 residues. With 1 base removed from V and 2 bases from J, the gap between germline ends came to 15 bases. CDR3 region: CASSLGFRREPYNEQFF. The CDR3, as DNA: TGTGCCAGCAGCTTAGGTTTTAGGCGGGAACCCTACAATGAGCAGTTCTTC.

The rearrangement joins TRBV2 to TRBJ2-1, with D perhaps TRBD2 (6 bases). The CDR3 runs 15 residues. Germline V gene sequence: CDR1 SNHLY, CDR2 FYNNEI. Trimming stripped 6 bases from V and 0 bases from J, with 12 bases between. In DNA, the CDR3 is TGTGCCAGCAGCGCTAGCGAGCTCTCCTACAATGAGCAGTTCTTC. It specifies CASSASELSYNEQFF.

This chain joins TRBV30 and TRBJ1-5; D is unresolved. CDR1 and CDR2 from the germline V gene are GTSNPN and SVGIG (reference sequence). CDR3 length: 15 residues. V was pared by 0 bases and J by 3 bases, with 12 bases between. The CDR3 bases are TGTGCCTGGAGTGTTGGCAGCGGAGTCAATCAGCCCCAGCATTTT. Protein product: CAWSVGSGVNQPQHF.

In DNA, the CDR3 is TGCGCCAGCAGCCAAGAAGTTGTAACTTACGAGCAGTACTTC. Its protein product is CASSQEVVTYEQYF. The chain has TRBV4-1 and TRBJ2-7; D is unclear. Germline V CDR1 and CDR2: MGHRA, YSYEKL. The CDR3 runs to 14 residues. The V and J ends lost 0 bases and 4 bases respectively, with 10 bases between them.

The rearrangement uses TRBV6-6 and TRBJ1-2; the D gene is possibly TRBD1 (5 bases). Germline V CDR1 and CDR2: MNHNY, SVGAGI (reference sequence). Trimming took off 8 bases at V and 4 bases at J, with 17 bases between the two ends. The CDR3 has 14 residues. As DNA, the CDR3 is TGTGCCAGCGAACTCAGGAAGGGGTCCTATGGCTACACCTTC. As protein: CASELRKGSYGYTF.

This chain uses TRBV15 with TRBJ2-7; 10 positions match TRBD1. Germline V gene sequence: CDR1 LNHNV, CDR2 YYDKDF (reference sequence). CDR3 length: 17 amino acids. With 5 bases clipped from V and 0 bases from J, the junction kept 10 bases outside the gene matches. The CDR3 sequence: CATSGLSGTGDSYEQYF. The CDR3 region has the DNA TGTGCCACCAGCGGACTGTCCGGGACAGGGGACTCCTACGAGCAGTACTTC.

CDR3 DNA sequence: TGTGCCAGCAGTTACTCGATCATGAGGGATGAGCAGTTCTTC. Its translation: CASSYSIMRDEQFF. The chain joins TRBV6-6 to TRBJ2-1; weak D call: TRBD2 (5 bases). Trimming cost V 0 bases and J 8 bases, with 11 bases left between them. The CDR3 sequence is 14 residues long. The V gene's germline CDR1 is MNHNY and CDR2 SVGAGI (reference sequence).

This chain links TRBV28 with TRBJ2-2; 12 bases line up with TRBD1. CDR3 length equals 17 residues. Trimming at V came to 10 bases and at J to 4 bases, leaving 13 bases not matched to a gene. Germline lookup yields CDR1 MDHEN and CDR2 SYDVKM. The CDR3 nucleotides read TGTGCCACCCCGTCGGGGACAGGGGGCGCTTTCACCGGGGAGCTGTTTTTT. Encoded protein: CATPSGTGGAFTGELFF.

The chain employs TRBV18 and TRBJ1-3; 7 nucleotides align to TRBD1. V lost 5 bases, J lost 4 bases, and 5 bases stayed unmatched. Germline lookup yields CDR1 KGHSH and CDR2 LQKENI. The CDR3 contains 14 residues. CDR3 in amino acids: CASSDGQDGNTIYF. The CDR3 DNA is TGTGCCAGCTCAGACGGACAGGACGGAAACACCATATATTTT. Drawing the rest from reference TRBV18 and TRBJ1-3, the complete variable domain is NAGVMQNPRHLVRRRGQEARLRCSPMKGHSHVYWYRQLPEEGLKFMVYLQKENIIDESGMPKERFSAEFPKEGPSILRIQQVVRGDSAAYFCASSDGQDGNTIYFGEGSWLTVV.

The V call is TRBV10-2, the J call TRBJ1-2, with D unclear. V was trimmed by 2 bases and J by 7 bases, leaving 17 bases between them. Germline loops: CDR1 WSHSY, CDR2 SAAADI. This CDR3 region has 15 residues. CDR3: CASSERGGALRGYTF. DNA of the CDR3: TGCGCCAGCAGTGAGCGGGGAGGTGCACTTCGTGGCTACACCTTC.

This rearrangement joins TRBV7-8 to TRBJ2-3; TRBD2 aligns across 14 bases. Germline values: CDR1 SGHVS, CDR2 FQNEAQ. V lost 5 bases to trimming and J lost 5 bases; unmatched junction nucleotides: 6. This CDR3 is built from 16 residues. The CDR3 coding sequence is TGTGCCAGCAGCAAGGGACTAGCGGGAGTGGGAGATACGCAGTATTTT. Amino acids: CASSKGLAGVGDTQYF.

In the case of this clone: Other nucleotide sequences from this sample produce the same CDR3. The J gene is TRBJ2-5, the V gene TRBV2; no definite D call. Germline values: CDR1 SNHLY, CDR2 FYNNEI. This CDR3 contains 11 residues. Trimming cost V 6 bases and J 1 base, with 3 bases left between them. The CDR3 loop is CASSLQETQYF. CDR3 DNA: TGTGCCAGCAGCCTCCAAGAGACCCAGTACTTC.

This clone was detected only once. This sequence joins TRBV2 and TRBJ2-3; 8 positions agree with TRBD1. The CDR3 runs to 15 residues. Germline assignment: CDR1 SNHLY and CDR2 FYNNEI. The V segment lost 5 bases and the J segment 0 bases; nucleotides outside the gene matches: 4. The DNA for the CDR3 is TGTGCCAGCAGTTCGGACAGGGCTAGCACAGATACGCAGTATTTT. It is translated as CASSSDRASTDTQYF.

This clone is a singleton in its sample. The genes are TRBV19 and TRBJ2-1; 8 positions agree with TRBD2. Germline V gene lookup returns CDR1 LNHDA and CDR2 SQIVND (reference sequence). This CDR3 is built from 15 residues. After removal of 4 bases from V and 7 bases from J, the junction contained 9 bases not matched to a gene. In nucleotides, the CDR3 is TGTGCCAGTAGTACACAAAGACTAGCGTGGAATGAGCAGTTCTTC. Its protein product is CASSTQRLAWNEQFF.

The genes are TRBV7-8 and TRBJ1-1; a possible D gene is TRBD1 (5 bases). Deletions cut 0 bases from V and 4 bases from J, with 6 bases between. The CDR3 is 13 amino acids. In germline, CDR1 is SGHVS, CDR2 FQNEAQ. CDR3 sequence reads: CASSLAQVTEAFF. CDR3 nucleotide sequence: TGTGCCAGCAGCTTAGCACAGGTCACTGAAGCTTTCTTT. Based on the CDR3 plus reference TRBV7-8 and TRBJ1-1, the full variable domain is GAGVSQSPRYKVAKRGQDVALRCDPISGHVSLFWYQQALGQGPEFLTYFQNEAQLDKSGLPSDRFFAERPEGSVSTLKIQRTQQEDSAVYLCASSLAQVTEAFFGQGTRLTVV.

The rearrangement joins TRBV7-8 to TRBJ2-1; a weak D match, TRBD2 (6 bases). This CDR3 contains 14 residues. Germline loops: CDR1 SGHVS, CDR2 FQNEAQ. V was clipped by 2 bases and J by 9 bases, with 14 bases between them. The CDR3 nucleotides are TGTGCCAGCAGCTTACGACTAGAATCGCCTGAGCAGTTCTTC. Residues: CASSLRLESPEQFF.